The 6 T cell receptor beta chains below were found in one sample sequenced in a study of T cell responses to AZD1222 COVID-19 vaccine. Sequencing was performed with immunoSEQ multiplex PCR; in TCRdb, only in-frame clones are kept and a portion is missing. The sample records some 18,000 clones, roughly 76% being singletons. This specimen consisted of peripheral blood, obtained 28 days after the second AZD1222 dose. The receptor set was obtained from an adult who received the AZD1222 COVID-19 vaccine.

This clone has only one observation. The chain is built from TRBV5-6 and TRBJ2-1; D is possibly TRBD2 (6 bases). This CDR3 comprises 11 residues. Per germline, CDR1 SGHDT and CDR2 YYEEEE. Trimming took off 5 bases at V and 8 bases at J, with 8 bases between the two ends. The CDR3 DNA sequence: TGTGCCAGCAGTTGGGGGGATGAGCAGTTCTTC. Translated, it gives CASSWGDEQFF.

The J gene is TRBJ2-1, the V gene TRBV12-3 or TRBV12-4; tentative D call: TRBD1 (6 bases). Trimming took off 5 bases at V and 12 bases at J, with 14 bases between the two ends. The CDR3 has 12 amino acids. The CDR3 bases are TGTGCCAGCAGTCAACGCAGGGGTTTGCAGTTCTTC. Protein product: CASSQRRGLQFF.

This chain uses TRBV27 with TRBJ1-1; D is ambiguous. Looked up from germline, CDR1 is MNHEY and CDR2 is SMNVEV (reference sequence). The CDR3 has 14 amino acids. Trimming removed 5 bases from V and 3 bases from J, with 13 bases in between. The CDR3, as DNA: TGTGCCAGCAGTAGCAGCAATGCGTACACTGAAGCTTTCTTT. Its translation is CASSSSNAYTEAFF.

V and J are TRBV5-4 and TRBJ1-4; D unresolved. Germline CDR1 reads SGHNT; CDR2 reads YYREEE (reference sequence). CDR3 length: 15 residues. Deletions cut 0 bases from V and 2 bases from J, with 8 bases between. In DNA form, the CDR3 reads TGTGCCAGCAGCTTGGGCGGTTCCACTAATGAAAAACTGTTTTTT. This codes for CASSLGGSTNEKLFF. The full variable domain, its missing parts supplied by reference TRBV5-4 and TRBJ1-4, is ETGVTQSPTHLIKTRGQQVTLRCSSQSGHNTVSWYQQALGQGPQFIFQYYREEENGRGNFPPRFSGLQFPNYSSELNVNALELDDSALYLCASSLGGSTNEKLFFGSGTQLSVL.

This rearrangement joins TRBV10-2 to TRBJ2-5; 10 nucleotides align to TRBD1. Germline V CDR1 and CDR2: WSHSY, SAAADI. The CDR3 is 15 amino acids. V gave up 7 bases and J gave up 5 bases; unmatched junction bases: 10. The CDR3 nucleotides are TGCGCCAGCAAGATGACAGGGGGCGGTGGGGAGACCCAGTACTTC. As protein: CASKMTGGGGETQYF.

The chain's CDR3 is CASSIDRVGEQYF. CDR3 nucleotide sequence: TGTGCCAGCAGCATAGACAGGGTGGGAGAGCAGTACTTC. J is TRBJ2-7 and V is TRBV5-4; 7 bases map to TRBD1. The ends lost 4 bases at V and 7 bases at J; junction bases unmatched: 8. Germline loops: CDR1 SGHNT, CDR2 YYREEE (reference sequence). The CDR3 contains 13 residues.